This T cell receptor beta chain comes out of a study of post-analysis software for immune sequencing data. TCR beta libraries were prepared from cDNA with unique molecular identifiers. TCRdb reanalysed the PCR reads using MiXCR and keeps one entry per CDR3 protein. Of 600,000 to 750,000 distinct CDR3 sequences in the sample, 59% are singletons; the top ten hold 11%. The study's findings and limits: Multiple sclerosis patients had significantly lower normalized Chao1 diversity than controls. The five TRBV segments detected at higher frequency in patients than in controls included TRBV5-6, TRBV5-1 and TRBV20-1.

About this clonotype: Its antigen is still unknown.

Germline loops: CDR1 LNHDA, CDR2 SQIVND (reference sequence). Trimming removed 1 base from V and 1 base from J, with 0 bases in between. This CDR3 has 12 residues. The chain couples TRBV19 to TRBJ2-3; no clear D. Sample: blood. This clonotype originated in a girl aged 2-10 years with multiple sclerosis. The CDR3 DNA reads as TGTGCCAGTAGTATAGGCACAGATACGCAGTATTTT. Translating it yields CASSIGTDTQYF.